This entry lists 30 T cell receptor beta chains sequenced from one sample in a study of T cell responses to AZD1222 COVID-19 vaccine. Here immunoSEQ multiplex PCR was the method, and the copy in TCRdb shows in-frame clones only, minus some. The sample has roughly 130,000 clones, about 82% seen once. The sequenced sample was peripheral blood, obtained on day 0 of AZD1222 vaccination. The receptor source for this set is an adult in good health.

The gene calls are TRBV5-1 and TRBJ1-2; D might be TRBD1 (6 bases). The CDR3 is 13 amino acids. V lost 5 bases to trimming and J lost 4 bases, with 12 bases between them. CDR1 and CDR2 from the germline V gene are SGHRS and YFSETQ. In DNA form, the CDR3 reads TGCGCCAGCAGAAACAGGGCGGTCTATGGCTACACCTTC. Residues: CASRNRAVYGYTF.

The CDR3 here is CASSLQGRGNTDTQYF. CDR3 DNA sequence: TGTGCCAGCAGCTTACAAGGGCGCGGGAACACAGATACGCAGTATTTT. The V call is TRBV7-2, the J call TRBJ2-3; tentative D call: TRBD2 (6 bases). The CDR3 spans 16 residues. V was clipped by 2 bases and J by 2 bases, with 14 bases between them. Per the germline V gene, CDR1 is SGHTA and CDR2 is FQGNSA.

The rearrangement uses TRBV5-1 and TRBJ1-2, with 9 bases aligning to TRBD1. Losses at the gene ends were 4 bases for V and 4 bases for J; bases not matched to a gene: 14. CDR1 and CDR2 (germline): SGHRS, YFSETQ. The CDR3 extends over 17 amino acids. The CDR3 spells CASSPSRDRAVSYGYTF. The CDR3 DNA follows: TGCGCCAGCAGCCCGTCCCGGGACAGGGCGGTTAGCTATGGCTACACCTTC. The entire variable domain, with the rest obtained from reference TRBV5-1 and TRBJ1-2, is as follows: KAGVTQTPRYLIKTRGQQVTLSCSPISGHRSVSWYQQTPGQGLQFLFEYFSETQRNKGNFPGRFSGRQFSNSRSEMNVSTLELGDSALYLCASSPSRDRAVSYGYTFGSGTRLTVV.

This clone has a single count. The chain has TRBV5-1 and TRBJ2-1, with D perhaps matching TRBD1 or TRBD2 (7 bases each). Germline V gene sequence: CDR1 SGHRS, CDR2 YFSETQ. The CDR3 contains 17 residues. V was cut by 4 bases and J by 0 bases, with 17 bases left in between. The CDR3 spells CASSAGGGASSYNEQFF. Here the CDR3 DNA reads TGCGCCAGCAGCGCAGGGGGGGGCGCGAGCTCCTACAATGAGCAGTTCTTC.

This chain connects TRBV19 to TRBJ2-7; 7 bases are a match to TRBD1. CDR3 length: 15 residues. The V gene end was trimmed by 5 bases and the J gene end by 1 base; junction bases not matched to a gene: 8. From germline, CDR1 is LNHDA and CDR2 SQIVND (reference sequence). This chain's CDR3 is CASSPVTGYSYEQYF. CDR3 DNA: TGTGCCAGTAGTCCCGTGACAGGGTATTCCTACGAGCAGTACTTC.

The chain recombines TRBV2 with TRBJ1-1; D not resolved. This CDR3 has 11 amino acids. Trimming removed 7 bases at V and 11 bases at J, with 14 bases between. Germline V gene lookup returns CDR1 SNHLY and CDR2 FYNNEI. CDR3: CASNYPGEAFF. CDR3 nucleotide sequence: TGTGCCAGCAATTACCCGGGCGAGGCTTTCTTT.

As for this clone: This CDR3 is also generated by other DNA sequences in the sample. V gene TRBV5-1 combines with J gene TRBJ1-1, with D perhaps matching TRBD1 (6 bases). The CDR3 is made up of 14 amino acids. Germline V gene lookup returns CDR1 SGHRS and CDR2 YFSETQ. Trimming left V 4 bases short and J 3 bases short, with 13 bases between. CDR3 loop: CASSRDQGYTEAFF. CDR3 bases: TGCGCCAGCAGCAGGGATCAGGGGTACACTGAAGCTTTCTTT. The variable domain in full, with the rest retrieved from reference TRBV5-1 and TRBJ1-1, is KAGVTQTPRYLIKTRGQQVTLSCSPISGHRSVSWYQQTPGQGLQFLFEYFSETQRNKGNFPGRFSGRQFSNSRSEMNVSTLELGDSALYLCASSRDQGYTEAFFGQGTRLTVV.

The chain carries TRBV3-1 (or the pseudogene TRBV3-2) and TRBJ2-7; no reliable D call. This CDR3 has 12 residues. With 0 bases removed from V and 3 bases from J, the gap between germline ends came to 3 bases. Germline assignment: CDR1 LGHDT and CDR2 YNNKEL (reference sequence). The CDR3 nucleotides read TGTGCCAGCAGCCAAGAGGACTACGAGCAGTACTTC. This codes for CASSQEDYEQYF.

V and J are TRBV2 and TRBJ1-1; possibly TRBD1 for D (6 bases). The CDR3 has 16 residues. V lost 0 bases and J lost 1, with 12 bases in between. Germline V gene data show CDR1 as SNHLY and CDR2 as FYNNEI. CDR3 amino acids: CASSEAGGAGNTEAFF. DNA of the CDR3: TGTGCCAGCAGTGAAGCGGGGGGGGCTGGGAACACTGAAGCTTTCTTT.

This clone was detected only once. This sequence joins TRBV4-1 and TRBJ1-3; D may be TRBD1 (5 bases). CDR1 is MGHRA, CDR2 YSYEKL, per germline. V was pared by 0 bases and J by 0 bases, with 15 bases between. The CDR3 consists of 18 residues. CDR3 nucleotides: TGCGCCAGCAGCCAAGATCGCGTGACAGTGAGCTCTGGAAACACCATATATTTT. Amino acids: CASSQDRVTVSSGNTIYF.

The chain uses TRBV6-2 or TRBV6-3 and TRBJ2-4, with 7 bases matching TRBD1. The J segment lost 8 bases and the V segment lost 6 bases, leaving 22 bases of the junction unmatched. This CDR3 has 18 amino acids. Germline CDR1 is MNHEY and CDR2 is SVGEGT. CDR3 protein: CASSHQTGTDFRFDIQYF. The DNA of the CDR3 is TGTGCCAGCAGCCACCAGACCGGGACAGATTTTCGGTTTGACATTCAGTACTTC.

The rearrangement uses TRBV5-5 and TRBJ1-2; no clear D. The CDR3 is 15 residues long. Trimming removed 0 bases from V and 4 bases from J, with 13 bases in between. In germline, CDR1 is SGHKS, CDR2 YYEKEE (reference sequence). In DNA form, the CDR3 reads TGTGCCAGCAGCTTGGGTGGCCTACAAGGCTATGGCTACACCTTC. It specifies CASSLGGLQGYGYTF.

This clone was picked up one time. The chain uses TRBV6-2 or TRBV6-3 and TRBJ1-1; 7 nucleotides match TRBD1. J lost 9 bases, V lost 5 bases, and 9 bases had no gene match. The CDR3 totals 13 residues. Germline V gene sequence: CDR1 MNHEY, CDR2 SVGEGT. This CDR3 is CASSQPGQNKAFF. CDR3 nucleotide sequence: TGTGCCAGCAGTCAACCGGGACAGAATAAAGCTTTCTTT.

The table lists this clone with a count of one. The V call is TRBV7-2, the J call TRBJ1-5, with 7 nucleotides matching TRBD1. CDR3 length: 17 amino acids. CDR1 and CDR2 from the germline V gene are SGHTA and FQGNSA. After removal of 2 bases from V and 0 bases from J, the junction contained 7 bases not matched to a gene. The CDR3 DNA follows: TGTGCCAGCAGCTTAAGGACAGGAGGCTATAGCAATCAGCCCCAGCATTTT. It specifies CASSLRTGGYSNQPQHF.

The table lists this clone with many counts. The chain links TRBV27 to TRBJ1-5; D unclear. The germline V gene encodes CDR1 MNHEY and CDR2 SMNVEV (reference sequence). This CDR3 region has 13 residues. Between the trimmed V and J ends, which lost 6 bases and 5 bases, there was a span of 11 bases. The CDR3 loop reads CASRPQSYQPQHF. The CDR3 DNA sequence: TGTGCCAGCAGGCCTCAGTCTTATCAGCCCCAGCATTTT.

This sequence joins TRBV6-5 and TRBJ2-6, with TRBD1 identical over 7 bases. V was pared by 4 bases and J by 9 bases, with 6 bases of the junction left unmatched. CDR3 size: 14 residues. Germline V gene lookup returns CDR1 MNHEY and CDR2 SVGAGI. CDR3 DNA sequence: TGTGCCAGCAGTTCACAGGGGAAGTTCAACGTCCTGACTTTC. Translating it yields CASSSQGKFNVLTF.

This rearrangement joins TRBV9 to TRBJ1-2; a weak D match, TRBD1 (5 bases). The CDR3 sequence is 13 residues long. The V and J ends lost 4 bases and 6 bases respectively, with 13 bases between them. CDR1 is SGDLS, CDR2 YYNGEE, per germline. The CDR3 nucleotides read TGTGCCAGCAGCCCAGGGTTTAGGGATGGCTACACCTTC. Translation gives CASSPGFRDGYTF.

V usage is TRBV19 and J usage is TRBJ1-5, with D uncertain. This CDR3 is 13 amino acids long. From germline, CDR1 is LNHDA and CDR2 SQIVND (reference sequence). V was cut by 3 bases and J by 5 bases, with 8 bases left in between. This CDR3 is CASSIGEDQPQHF. The CDR3 nucleotides are TGTGCCAGTAGTATCGGTGAGGATCAGCCCCAGCATTTT.

The chain uses TRBV7-2 and TRBJ1-1; weak D call: TRBD1 (5 bases). The germline V and J ends were trimmed by 5 bases and 4 bases, with 14 bases remaining between them. Germline assignment: CDR1 SGHTA and CDR2 FQGNSA. The CDR3 has 14 amino acids. The CDR3 nucleotides read TGTGCCAGCAGCCCAAGACAGAGGACCACTGAAGCTTTCTTT. Amino acid sequence: CASSPRQRTTEAFF. Using reference TRBV7-2 and TRBJ1-1 for the parts outside the CDR3, the full variable domain is GAGVSQSPSNKVTEKGKDVELRCDPISGHTALYWYRQSLGQGLEFLIYFQGNSAPDKSGLPSDRFSAERTGGSVSTLTIQRTQQEDSAVYLCASSPRQRTTEAFFGQGTRLTVV.

J is TRBJ2-2 and V is TRBV27, with TRBD2 matching over 10 bases. CDR1 and CDR2 (germline): MNHEY, SMNVEV (reference sequence). The CDR3 length is 14 residues. V shed 10 bases, J shed 1 base, and the junction held 3 bases outside the gene matches. DNA for the CDR3: TGTGCCACCAGACTAGCGGGGAACACCGGGGAGCTGTTTTTT. This translates into CATRLAGNTGELFF.

The table lists this clone with a count of one. The chain has TRBV7-2 and TRBJ1-4, with D perhaps TRBD1 (5 bases). The CDR3 is 12 amino acids. The V end lost 4 bases, the J end lost 7 bases, and 7 bases lay between the germline ends. Germline CDR1 is SGHTA and CDR2 is FQGNSA. CDR3 sequence (DNA): TGTGCCAGCAGCTGGGACGGTGAAAAACTGTTTTTT. Translation: CASSWDGEKLFF.

The rearrangement joins TRBV5-5 to TRBJ1-2; D perhaps matches TRBD1 (5 bases). CDR1 and CDR2 (germline): SGHKS, YYEKEE (reference sequence). Deletions cut 0 bases from V and 3 bases from J, with 6 bases between. The CDR3 contains 13 residues. The CDR3 reads CASSLEQDYGYTF. In nucleotides, the CDR3 is TGTGCCAGCAGCTTGGAACAGGACTATGGCTACACCTTC.

The chain is built from TRBV7-9 and TRBJ2-1, with D possibly TRBD1 on 6 matching bases. Germline CDR1 SEHNR, CDR2 FQNEAQ (reference sequence). There are 15 residues in the CDR3. Deletions cut 2 bases from V and 9 bases from J, with 17 bases between. The CDR3 is CASSLSTGTIGEQFF. In DNA form, the CDR3 reads TGTGCCAGCAGCTTATCTACCGGGACAATAGGTGAGCAGTTCTTC.

The chain combines TRBV7-2 with TRBJ1-1, with 7 bases matching TRBD1. The trim removed 3 bases at V and 6 bases at J, leaving 1 base unmatched. Germline CDR1 SGHTA, CDR2 FQGNSA. CDR3 length: 12 amino acids. The CDR3 nucleotides are TGTGCCAGCAGCTTGGGGACAGCTGAAGCTTTCTTT. This codes for CASSLGTAEAFF.

The chain couples TRBV5-1 to TRBJ1-5; maybe TRBD1 (5 bases). The CDR3 is made up of 16 amino acids. From germline, CDR1 is SGHRS and CDR2 YFSETQ. Deletions cut 4 bases from V and 2 bases from J, with 16 bases between. The CDR3 sequence is CASSLGSGDGNQPQHF. For the CDR3, the DNA is TGCGCCAGCAGCCTAGGGTCCGGGGACGGCAATCAGCCCCAGCATTTT.

This chain uses TRBV4-2 with TRBJ1-5, with TRBD1 identical over 9 bases. The CDR3 is made up of 14 amino acids. The V and J ends lost 1 base and 7 bases, in that order; junction bases with no gene match: 2. In germline, CDR1 is LGHNA, CDR2 YNFKEQ. CDR3 nucleotides: TGTGCCAGCAGCCAAGGTGGGACAGGGCAGCCCCAGCATTTT. This translates into CASSQGGTGQPQHF.

This clone appeared a single time. The CDR3 DNA follows: TGTGCCAGCAGCTTGATAACTAGCGTGCAAAGCTCCTACAATGAGCAGTTCTTC. It encodes CASSLITSVQSSYNEQFF. The chain has TRBV7-6 and TRBJ2-1; 7 bases agree with TRBD2. The V gene's germline CDR1 is SGHVS and CDR2 FNYEAQ. The CDR3 totals 18 residues. Germline trimming cut 3 bases from V and 0 bases from J; bases unmatched to any gene: 11.

The chain is built from TRBV12-3 or TRBV12-4 and TRBJ1-2; D remains unclear. Deletions cut 5 bases from V and 3 bases from J, with 7 bases between. The CDR3 has 12 amino acids. CDR3 in DNA: TGTGCCAGCAGTAGGCAGGACTATGGCTACACCTTC. It encodes CASSRQDYGYTF.

This rearrangement joins TRBV5-1 to TRBJ2-1, with 9 bases matching TRBD2. The trim removed 4 bases at V and 6 bases at J, leaving 5 bases unmatched. This CDR3 spans 14 amino acids. Germline V lookup: CDR1 SGHRS, CDR2 YFSETQ. CDR3 nucleotides: TGCGCCAGCAGCCGAGGACTAGCGAGCAATGAGCAGTTCTTC. Amino acid sequence: CASSRGLASNEQFF.

The chain couples TRBV7-2 to TRBJ1-2; 7 nucleotides align to TRBD1. CDR1 is SGHTA, CDR2 FQGNSA, per germline. CDR3 length: 13 residues. V was pared by 2 bases and J by 4 bases, with 1 base of the junction left unmatched. The CDR3 bases are TGTGCCAGCAGCTTATCAGGGGGCTATGGCTACACCTTC. As protein: CASSLSGGYGYTF.